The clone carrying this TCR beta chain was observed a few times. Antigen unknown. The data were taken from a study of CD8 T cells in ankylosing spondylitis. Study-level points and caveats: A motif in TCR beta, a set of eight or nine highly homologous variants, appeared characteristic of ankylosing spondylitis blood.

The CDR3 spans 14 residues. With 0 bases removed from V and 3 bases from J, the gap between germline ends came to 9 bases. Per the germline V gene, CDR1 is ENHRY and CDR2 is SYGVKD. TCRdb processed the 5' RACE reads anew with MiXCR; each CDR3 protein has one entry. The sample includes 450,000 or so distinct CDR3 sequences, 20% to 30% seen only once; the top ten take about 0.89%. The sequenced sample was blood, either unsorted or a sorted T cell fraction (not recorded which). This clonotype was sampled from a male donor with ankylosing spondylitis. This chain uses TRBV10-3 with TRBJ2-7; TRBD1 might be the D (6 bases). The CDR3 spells CAISESGADYEQYF. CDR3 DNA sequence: TGTGCCATCAGTGAGTCGGGGGCAGACTACGAGCAGTACTTC.